The rows below give T cell receptor beta chains drawn from one sample of a study of T-cell memory formation after mild COVID-19. TCRdb re-called the 5' RACE reads through MiXCR, storing one row per CDR3 protein. Here the sample spans fewer than 350,000 distinct CDR3 sequences, 15% being singletons. The sample was PBMCs or a T cell subset sorted from them (not recorded which). The receptor source for this set is a man between 18 and 35 years old who had mild COVID-19 (a few samples of this study predate the infection). Cell type and time point are not known. CDR3s include the opening cysteine and the closing phenylalanine or tryptophan. A D gene is named only where the DNA matches it firmly. For some rows the clone size is stated as once, few or many, or as a class when expanded; others skip it.

DNA | CDR3 | D | J | length | size | V
TGCGCCAGCAGCCAAGATTTAACCTCTGGGGCCAACGTCCTGACTTTC | CASSQDLTSGANVLTF | . | TRBJ2-6 | 16 | few | TRBV4-3
TGTGCCAGCACCGGACTGGGTTACGAGCAGTACTTC | CASTGLGYEQYF | . | TRBJ2-7 | 12 | . | TRBV6-2/TRBV6-3
TGTGCCAGCACCCTGAGGCTATTGGACGAGACCCAGTACTTC | CASTLRLLDETQYF | . | TRBJ2-5 | 14 | many | TRBV12-3/TRBV12-4
TGTGCCAGCAGTCTCACTAGCGCAGATACGCAGTATTTT | CASSLTSADTQYF | TRBD2 | TRBJ2-3 | 13 | many | TRBV27
TGTGCCAGCAGTAGCCTCTCGACAGGGGTAGACTACGAGCAGTACTTC | CASSSLSTGVDYEQYF | TRBD1 | TRBJ2-7 | 16 | many | TRBV12-3/TRBV12-4
TGCGCCAGCAGCTTGGCGGGACAGCGCTCACCCCTCCACTTT | CASSLAGQRSPLHF | TRBD1 | TRBJ1-6 | 14 | many | TRBV5-1
TGCGCCAGCAGCTTGGTACAGGGACTAAATGAAAAACTGTTTTTT | CASSLVQGLNEKLFF | . | TRBJ1-4 | 15 | . | TRBV5-1
TGTGCCAGCAGCTTAGCAGTGACGTGGGGGGGAGCCTACAATGAGCAGTTCTTC | CASSLAVTWGGAYNEQFF | TRBD2 | TRBJ2-1 | 18 | many | TRBV7-2
TGTGCCAGCAGCGGTCTTGGGACTCACTATGGCTACACCTTC | CASSGLGTHYGYTF | . | TRBJ1-2 | 14 | few | TRBV9
TGCAGTGCTAGTAGGACGGACCCAGATACGCAGTATTTT | CSASRTDPDTQYF | . | TRBJ2-3 | 13 | . | TRBV20-1
TGTGCCAGCAGCCCTACGGGGCTGACCGGGGAGCTGTTTTTT | CASSPTGLTGELFF | . | TRBJ2-2 | 14 | many | TRBV7-3
TGCAGCGGGGAAGAGGGCACTGAAGCTTTCTTT | CSGEEGTEAFF | . | TRBJ1-1 | 11 | . | TRBV29-1
TGTGCCAGCAGTTTATCCGCTAATACGCAGTATTTT | CASSLSANTQYF | . | TRBJ2-3 | 12 | . | TRBV12-3/TRBV12-4
TGTGCCAGCAGCCGTTCTAGCGGGGGGCTCACAGATACGCAGTATTTT | CASSRSSGGLTDTQYF | TRBD2 | TRBJ2-3 | 16 | . | TRBV7-2
TGCAGCGTTATGGCGGCGGGAGGGTTTGATGAGCAGTTCTTC | CSVMAAGGFDEQFF | TRBD2 | TRBJ2-1 | 14 | once | TRBV29-1
TGTGCCAGCAGCTTGCCCGGACGCCCCACCTACGAGCAGTACTTC | CASSLPGRPTYEQYF | . | TRBJ2-7 | 15 | few | TRBV5-5
TGCAGTGCTAGGGGCGGGAGGACTTATGGCTACACCTTC | CSARGGRTYGYTF | . | TRBJ1-2 | 13 | . | TRBV20-1
TGTGCCAGCAGGATGGAGTCTGGAAACACCATATATTTT | CASRMESGNTIYF | . | TRBJ1-3 | 13 | few | TRBV7-9
TGCAGTGGCCCGTCTGGGGAGACCCAGTACTTC | CSGPSGETQYF | . | TRBJ2-5 | 11 | . | TRBV20-1
TGCAGTGCCTCCTGGGCAGGAGAGAACACTGAAGCTTTCTTT | CSASWAGENTEAFF | . | TRBJ1-1 | 14 | few | TRBV20-1
TGTGCTAGCAGCTCGAGATGGGGAGAGACCCAGTACTTC | CASSSRWGETQYF | . | TRBJ2-5 | 13 | few | TRBV7-7
TGCGCCAGCAGCTTGGCCGGCGGGGGGCCCGTGGATACGCAGTATTTT | CASSLAGGGPVDTQYF | TRBD2 | TRBJ2-3 | 16 | few | TRBV5-1
TGTGCCACCAGTGACACCGACAGGGTCCATGGCTACACCTTC | CATSDTDRVHGYTF | TRBD1 | TRBJ1-2 | 14 | few | TRBV24-1
TGCGCCAGCACAATCGGCGCAGATAACTATGGCTACACCTTC | CASTIGADNYGYTF | . | TRBJ1-2 | 14 | . | TRBV5-1
TGTGCCAGCAGCTCAGGGGGGCGGGGCGAAAAACTGTTTTTT | CASSSGGRGEKLFF | TRBD1 | TRBJ1-4 | 14 | few | TRBV7-2
TGTGCCAGCAGTTACTCCGGAGACAGCTCCTACAATGAGCAGTTCTTC | CASSYSGDSSYNEQFF | . | TRBJ2-1 | 16 | few | TRBV6-5
TGCAGTGCTAGAGAGAGGACGGATTACGAGCAGTACTTC | CSARERTDYEQYF | . | TRBJ2-7 | 13 | many | TRBV20-1
TGTGCCAGCAGCCCATATAGGGGGGGCTATGGCTACACCTTC | CASSPYRGGYGYTF | . | TRBJ1-2 | 14 | few | TRBV11-2
TGTGCCAGCGGCAGACAGGGGCCAACTGAAGCTTTCTTT | CASGRQGPTEAFF | TRBD1 | TRBJ1-1 | 13 | . | TRBV7-2
TGTGCCAGCAGCGCGGACAGGGACCAGCCCCAGCATTTT | CASSADRDQPQHF | TRBD1 | TRBJ1-5 | 13 | . | TRBV5-4
TGTGCCAGCTCACCAACCGGAAACCTAGCCAAAAACATTCAGTACTTC | CASSPTGNLAKNIQYF | . | TRBJ2-4 | 16 | . | TRBV18
TGTGCCAGCAGCGTAGGCAGGGGCGGATCTAGCACAGATACGCAGTATTTT | CASSVGRGGSSTDTQYF | . | TRBJ2-3 | 17 | few | TRBV9
TGTGCCAGCAGCCAGGGACCGGGGTTCCTGCGCTACGAGCAGTACTTC | CASSQGPGFLRYEQYF | . | TRBJ2-7 | 16 | many | TRBV3-1
TGCGCCAGCAGCTTAGATATTGACATTCAGTACTTC | CASSLDIDIQYF | . | TRBJ2-4 | 12 | . | TRBV10-2
TGTGCCAGCAGTTACCAGGGGCCGGGTGTCGAGCAGTACTTC | CASSYQGPGVEQYF | . | TRBJ2-7 | 14 | . | TRBV6-6
TGTGCTAGTGGGTTCTCGGCAGTTCGGGAGCAGTACTTC | CASGFSAVREQYF | . | TRBJ2-7 | 13 | few | TRBV12-5